A selection of T cell receptor beta chains follows, all from one sample in a study of T cells in localized non-small cell lung cancer. Assay: immunoSEQ multiplex PCR; the TCRdb copy retains only in-frame clones and omits some. The sample includes over a thousand clones, less than 30% of them seen just once. The specimen comprised normal lung tissue next to the tumor, sampled before any cancer treatment. The receptors were sampled from a male donor aged 60 or older with stage I lung adenocarcinoma. Both conserved end residues are part of each CDR3. D genes are given only for firm matches. Part of the rows lack a size; the others show once, few, many or a class for expanded clones.

TGTGCCAGCACCCGAGGCCTCACGAACACCGGGGAGCTGTTTTTT,CASTRGLTNTGELFF,TRBV6-8,NA,TRBJ2-2,few
TGTGCTAGTGGTTTGGGGGGGAGTATTGAAGCTTTCTTT,CASGLGGSIEAFF,TRBV12-5,NA,TRBJ1-1,few
TGTGCCAGCAGTTACTCGGGGACAGGGGCGGATGGCTACACCTTC,CASSYSGTGADGYTF,TRBV6-8,TRBD1,TRBJ1-2,large
TGTGCCAGCAGTTCCCCTAGCGGGAGTAGTATCTATGAGCAGTTCTTC,CASSSPSGSSIYEQFF,TRBV28,TRBD2,TRBJ2-1,NA
TGTGCCAGCAGCGACGGAAGTGCTAACTATGGCTACACCTTC,CASSDGSANYGYTF,TRBV11-3,NA,TRBJ1-2,NA
TGTGCCAGCAGTAGCGCCACCGGGACAGGGAGCTATGAGCAGTTCTTC,CASSSATGTGSYEQFF,TRBV6-8,TRBD1,TRBJ2-1,medium-sized
TGTGCCAGCTCACCACGGACAGGGGCGGGCGAGACCCAGTACTTC,CASSPRTGAGETQYF,TRBV18,TRBD1,TRBJ2-5,NA
TGTGCCAGCAGCCCCCAGAACCTGTACCCCCACAATGAGCAGTTCTTC,CASSPQNLYPHNEQFF,TRBV28,NA,TRBJ2-1,NA
TGTGCCTGGAGTCCCTTAGGTGGCGGGGACTCCTACGAGCAGTACTTC,CAWSPLGGGDSYEQYF,TRBV30,NA,TRBJ2-7,few
TGTGCCAGCAGGGGAGCGGGCCCCTTAGGTGAGCAGTACTTC,CASRGAGPLGEQYF,TRBV6-8,NA,TRBJ2-7,NA
TGTGCCAGCAGCGTAGTGGACAGCCCAGGCACTGAAGCTTTCTTT,CASSVVDSPGTEAFF,TRBV9,NA,TRBJ1-1,few
TGTGCCAGCAGTGTATCGGTAGAAGGCGGGGAGCTGTTTTTT,CASSVSVEGGELFF,TRBV2,NA,TRBJ2-2,few
TGTGCCAGCAGCCCCGGGACAGGATCCCTCTCCTACGAGCAGTACTTC,CASSPGTGSLSYEQYF,TRBV6-8,TRBD1,TRBJ2-7,NA
TGTGCCAGCAACACAGGGGCTCTGCTTGAAAAACTGTTTTTT,CASNTGALLEKLFF,TRBV28,TRBD1,TRBJ1-4,NA
TGTGCCAGCAGCTTTTTCGACAGGGACAATGAGCAGTTCTTC,CASSFFDRDNEQFF,TRBV11-3,TRBD1,TRBJ2-1,few
TGTGCCAGCAGCCCAGGGGGCGATTTGAACACTGAAGCTTTCTTT,CASSPGGDLNTEAFF,TRBV6-8,TRBD1,TRBJ1-1,large
TGTGCCAGCAGCTTCTGGGTGGGGAATGAGCAGTTCTTC,CASSFWVGNEQFF,TRBV7-1,NA,TRBJ2-1,NA
TGTGCCAGTAGTGTTTTCGACGGAGCCTATGGCTACACCTTC,CASSVFDGAYGYTF,TRBV19,NA,TRBJ1-2,once
TGTGCCAGCGCACAGGGAGCACAAGAGACCCAGTACTTC,CASAQGAQETQYF,TRBV19,NA,TRBJ2-5,once
TGCGCCAGCAGTGACGGGACAGGGAACTACGAGCAGTACTTC,CASSDGTGNYEQYF,TRBV10-1,TRBD1,TRBJ2-7,few
TGTGCCAGTAGTTTGGCGTTTCTTCCTGAAGCTTTCTTT,CASSLAFLPEAFF,TRBV19,NA,TRBJ1-1,NA
TGTGCCAGCAGCTTAGTTGCAGTAGGTATTCTTAGCAACGAGCAGTACTTC,CASSLVAVGILSNEQYF,TRBV11-3,NA,TRBJ2-7,few
TGTGCCAGCAGCTTAGGGACTAGCGGTGTCAATGAGCAGTTCTTC,CASSLGTSGVNEQFF,TRBV11-3,TRBD2,TRBJ2-1,NA
TGTGCGCCCCCGGAGGGCCTATCGTGCTACGAGCAGTACTTC,CAPPEGLSCYEQYF,TRBV9,NA,TRBJ2-7,few
TGCGCCAGCAGCTTGTCGTTCGGGGGTCCTTCACAAGAGACCCAGTACTTC,CASSLSFGGPSQETQYF,TRBV5-1,NA,TRBJ2-5,few
TGTGCCAGCGGGGTTGAGGGGGGACAGCCCCAGCATTTT,CASGVEGGQPQHF,TRBV19,NA,TRBJ1-5,NA
TGTGCCAGCAGCTTAGAGACGGTTCCTATAGATACGCAGTATTTT,CASSLETVPIDTQYF,TRBV11-3,NA,TRBJ2-3,NA
TGTGCCAGCAGCCTCGTCCCGGGAGGGGGAAACATTCAGTACTTC,CASSLVPGGGNIQYF,TRBV11-3,TRBD2,TRBJ2-4,few
TGTGCCAGTAGTATAGGACGGAGGGGAGGCACAGATACGCAGTATTTT,CASSIGRRGGTDTQYF,TRBV19,NA,TRBJ2-3,NA
TGTGCCAGCAGCAAAACAGGGGATGGCTACACCTTC,CASSKTGDGYTF,TRBV6-8,TRBD1,TRBJ1-2,NA
TGCGCCAGCAGCATGGGACTAGCGGAGACTAGGTACAATGAGCAGTTCTTC,CASSMGLAETRYNEQFF,TRBV5-1,TRBD2,TRBJ2-1,medium-sized
TGTGCCAGCAGTGCGGGGACAGCGGACACGAATGAGCAGTTCTTC,CASSAGTADTNEQFF,TRBV6-8,NA,TRBJ2-1,few
TGTGCCATCTCTTCCAGGGATAGGGACACTGAAGCTTTCTTT,CAISSRDRDTEAFF,TRBV6-8,NA,TRBJ1-1,few
TGCGCCAGCACCCCGGGTAGCGAGTACCAAGAGACCCAGTACTTC,CASTPGSEYQETQYF,TRBV10-2,NA,TRBJ2-5,NA
TGCGCCAGCAGCAAACTAGCGGGGTCGAACGAGCAGTACTTC,CASSKLAGSNEQYF,TRBV10-2,TRBD2,TRBJ2-7,NA
TGTGCCAGCAGCCCCGGGACAGGTCCGGCAGAGACCCAGTACTTC,CASSPGTGPAETQYF,TRBV11-3,TRBD1,TRBJ2-5,few
TGTGCCAGCAGCAAAGGACTAGCGGGAGGGCAATACAATGAGCAGTTCTTC,CASSKGLAGGQYNEQFF,TRBV11-3,TRBD2,TRBJ2-1,NA
TGTGCCAGCAGTTATGACAGCATGGAGAACACCATATATTTT,CASSYDSMENTIYF,TRBV6-8,NA,TRBJ1-3,NA
TGTGCCAGCAGCCCCACCGGGGGAATGGACACTGAAGCTTTCTTT,CASSPTGGMDTEAFF,TRBV11-3,NA,TRBJ1-1,few
TGTGCCAGTAGCCCGGGCCCCTGGGAGCAGTACTTC,CASSPGPWEQYF,TRBV19,NA,TRBJ2-7,hyperexpanded
TGTGCCTGGAGTCCCACGGCGGGAGTGGCAGATACGCAGTATTTT,CAWSPTAGVADTQYF,TRBV30,TRBD2,TRBJ2-3,few
TGTGCCACCAGCAGAGATCGGAATCCCACTGAAGCTTTCTTT,CATSRDRNPTEAFF,TRBV15,NA,TRBJ1-1,few
TGTGCCAGCAGGGCTAAAGGGGGGATGAGCAATCAGCCCCAGCATTTT,CASRAKGGMSNQPQHF,TRBV9,NA,TRBJ1-5,few
TGTGCCACCAGCAGCCGACAGGGAACCTCTGGGGCCAACGTCCTGACTTTC,CATSSRQGTSGANVLTF,TRBV15,TRBD1,TRBJ2-6,few
TGTGCCAGCAGGCTCGGGACAGGGCTTTCCGGGGAGCTGTTTTTT,CASRLGTGLSGELFF,TRBV11-3,TRBD1,TRBJ2-2,NA
TGTGCCAGCAGCTTAGACAGGATCGATGAAAAACTGTTTTTT,CASSLDRIDEKLFF,TRBV11-3,NA,TRBJ1-4,few
TGTGCCTGGAGTAGGAACACTGAAGCTTTCTTT,CAWSRNTEAFF,TRBV30,NA,TRBJ1-1,NA
TGTGCCAGCAGACCTAGCGCTAGAGAGACCCAGTACTTC,CASRPSARETQYF,TRBV28,NA,TRBJ2-5,few